This record concerns one T cell receptor beta chain sequence. The data derive from a study of blood T cell repertoires in COVID-19. The authors' processing: Quantification of nucleated cells was approximated via reference gene primer amplification. Assay used: immunoSEQ multiplex PCR; TCRdb lists only in-frame clones, some missing. That table gives V, J and clone size, and the DNA gave D and trimming. The sample lists about 140,000 clones; about 88% were seen once. V was pared by 3 bases and J by 6 bases, with 18 bases between. Germline CDR1 reads DFQATT; CDR2 reads SNEGSKA (reference sequence). The CDR3 length is 15 residues.

Sample: peripheral blood. The V and J genes are TRBV20-1 and TRBJ2-1; D gene unclear. The source is a human donor in a cohort sampled during active COVID-19. The CDR3 region is CSASPLAPRLNEQFF. DNA for the CDR3: TGCAGTGCTAGTCCTTTAGCCCCCCGGCTCAATGAGCAGTTCTTC.